This T cell receptor (beta chain) was recorded in a study of blood T cells in healthy people across ages (dated by TCRdb to the mid-2010s). Regarding the study in general: In model experiments, roughly one uniquely barcoded TCR beta cDNA molecule per two T cells was captured by template switching. Age-related changes in TCR beta repertoire diversity were measured in the study by deep sequencing normalized with unique cDNA molecular identifiers. The donors were divided into four age groups: young (average around 15 years), middle-aged (approximately 42), aged (approximately 62) and long-lived (about 80). Donors of different ages were randomly distributed across sequencing lanes to avoid experimental bias. The study analyzed two additional independent replicas of 1 million unique cDNA reads from the same blood draw for two donors, one aged 18 to 30 and one aged 80 or older.

To prepare the library, 5' RACE was applied. These reads were obtained on an Illumina HiSeq 2500. A second about 7 to 11 cycle PCR used a sample-barcoded 5' primer and a J-beta primer mix. Each TCR beta cDNA molecule received a unique molecular identifier from a template-switch 5' adaptor carrying 12 random nucleotides. Each sample yielded at least 3 million CDR3-containing paired-end reads. The Mint cDNA synthesis kit, primed by a TRBC-specific oligonucleotide, was used to synthesize first-strand cDNA from all RNA. Following uracil-DNA glycosylase treatment, all cDNA underwent a first 18-cycle PCR with the universal primers M1SS and BC2_uni_R. The authors' analysis ran thus. For normalization, 1 million high-quality reads, each with a distinct molecular identifier, were randomly selected from each sample. Instead of being binned into consensus sequences, reads that shared molecular identifiers were thrown out. MiTCR, run with a Q25 quality threshold and the strictest error-elimination algorithm, handled CDR3 identification, clonotype clustering and error correction. A nonparametric unseen species model using Euler transformation provided a lower-bound estimate of total TCR beta diversity. The public reads were quality trimmed at Q25 with fastp and then assembled into clones with MiXCR by TCRdb, keeping productive beta chains. Rows are combined by CDR3 protein, so each entry shows the most common genes and DNA. The V and J calls follow TCRdb's processing rather than the paper's. In this sample the table shows hundreds of thousands of distinct CDR3 sequences, about 30% of which occur a single time. Of the sample, roughly a sixth falls within the top ten clones.

The CDR3 covers 17 residues, taking in both the cysteine and the phenylalanine. Only CDR3 DNA is held: 51 bases, read in frame from base 1. V lost 2 bases and J lost 0 bases, and the count of bases not matched to a germline gene is 6. CDR1 and CDR2 (MNHEY, SVGEGT) derive from the germline V gene. What the research found in general, with its limitations: Because the CMV infection status of the donors was unknown, age-related changes in expanded clonotypes may potentially have been confounded. Compared with the aged group, more naive CD4+ T cells, fewer expanded clones and increased TCR diversity were shown by the long-lived group, suggesting age selection. Estimates of total diversity based on one million sequenced T cells were considered lower bounds and underestimates. Observed TCR beta diversity correlated strongly with the percentage of naive T cells measured by flow cytometry. Because profiling used bulk unsorted PBMCs, naive and antigen-experienced compartments could not be compared conclusively. As age increased, observed TCR beta diversity per million T cells dropped in a roughly linear way, and a significant reduction was already evident by age about 40.

This clonotype was detected a few times. The antigen it binds to is not known. No qualities accompany the bases; no much larger clone lies one base away. Systemically healthy Caucasian individuals from Russia, 39 in total and aged about 6 to 95 years, were included as donors. Around 9.7 milliliters of peripheral blood were collected from each donor into EDTA-treated Vacutainer tubes. Ficoll-Paque density-gradient centrifugation was used to isolate PBMCs, with at least 7 million per sample. Trizol reagent was used to extract total RNA from PBMCs, with at least 6 micrograms per sample. For every donor, an aliquot of PBMCs went through flow cytometry to measure the percentages of naive CD45RAhigh/CD27high T cells.

This clonotype was obtained from a woman older than 75 in good health. The source material was blood. The V and J genes are TRBV6-2 or TRBV6-3 and TRBJ2-1, with 8 junctional bases fitting TRBD2. CDR3 protein: CASSYGAGGPSYNEQFF. The nucleotide sequence reads TGTGCCAGCAGTTACGGGGCGGGGGGCCCCTCCTACAATGAGCAGTTCTTC.